This record concerns one T cell receptor beta chain sequence. Its antigen is unknown. Assay used: immunoSEQ multiplex PCR; TCRdb lists only in-frame clones, some missing. The data contain about 2.3 million clones, roughly 90% of them singletons. The sample comes from a study of shared clonotypes between healthy human individuals. The ends were cut back, 7 bases at V and 7 bases at J, with 14 bases in the middle. The CDR3 is made up of 13 amino acids. The germline CDR1 and CDR2 sequences are MNHEY and SVGAGI. Study-wide results and limits: Generation probability values for non-shared clonotypes were lower than those for clonotypes shared by all four donors. Generally, naive subsets came out with larger estimated richness than memory subsets. Clonotype sharing among donors, it was expected, would be affected by sequencing depth. For naive CD4 cells, 4% to 5% of clonotypes were shared across a handful of donors.

This clonotype was obtained from a young man in good health. Some clones in this sample may be carry-over from other donors' samples. Source material: naive CD4+ T cells from PBMCs. As for subset: CD45RA+ positively selected. The chain carries TRBV6-5 and TRBJ1-3; D is unresolved. CDR3 protein: CASMGNGKNTIYF. In DNA form, the CDR3 reads TGTGCCAGCATGGGCAATGGGAAGAACACCATATATTTT.